This passage covers 27 T cell receptor beta chains from one sample sequenced in a study of identical twins. MiXCR was run by TCRdb on the 5' RACE reads, yielding one entry per CDR3 protein. The table records nearly 650,000 distinct CDR3 sequences, around 7.4% of them present only once. This sample was shared with a second study, whose subject was yellow fever vaccine responses in identical twins.

Sequenced material: PBMCs. All receptors come from a woman aged 18 to 35 in good health.

This clonotype was counted between two and nine times. The chain joins TRBV27 to TRBJ2-2; 9 bases line up with TRBD1. This CDR3 region has 15 residues. Germline V lookup: CDR1 MNHEY, CDR2 SMNVEV (reference sequence). Unmatched junction bases numbered 7, after V lost 4 bases and J lost 7 bases. The CDR3 DNA follows: TGTGCCAGCAGTTCACAGGGGGCGCGGAGCGGGGAGCTGTTTTTT. Translated: CASSSQGARSGELFF.

This clonotype was found a few times. The chain links TRBV19 to TRBJ2-5, with 7 bases aligning to TRBD1. This CDR3 has 14 residues. V lost 1 base, J lost 2 bases, and 1 base stayed unmatched. Looked up from germline, CDR1 is LNHDA and CDR2 is SQIVND (reference sequence). The CDR3 DNA reads TGTGCCAGTAGTATAGCAGGGGGACAAGAGACCCAGTACTTC. The encoded protein is CASSIAGGQETQYF.

The chain links TRBV12-3 or TRBV12-4 to TRBJ1-5, with D possibly matching TRBD1 (5 bases). The CDR3 has 15 amino acids. With 0 bases removed from V and 4 bases from J, the gap between germline ends came to 10 bases. CDR3 amino acids: CASSLALGTNQPQHF. As DNA, the CDR3 is TGTGCCAGCAGTTTAGCGCTGGGGACGAATCAGCCCCAGCATTTT.

In this sample, this clonotype turned up many times. This chain links TRBV20-1 with TRBJ1-2; tentatively, D is TRBD1 (5 bases). From germline, CDR1 is DFQATT and CDR2 SNEGSKA (reference sequence). V gave up 1 base and J gave up 6 bases, with 18 bases separating them. This CDR3 is built from 15 residues. The CDR3 loop is CSARGTGWGGDGYTF. The CDR3 DNA reads TGCAGTGCTAGAGGGACGGGTTGGGGAGGGGATGGCTACACCTTC.

As concerns this clonotype: The missing conserved phenylalanine or tryptophan at the end of this CDR3 makes a read error likely. The V and J genes are TRBV6-1 and TRBJ1-2, with 7 positions matching TRBD1. V trimming: 5 bases; J trimming: 4 bases; junction bases outside the gene matches: 10. The germline V gene has CDR1 MNHNS and CDR2 SASEGT. The CDR3 is 15 residues long. CDR3 amino acids: CASSQTPRGGYGYTV. CDR3 DNA sequence: TGTGCCAGCAGTCAGACCCCCAGGGGGGGCTATGGCTACACCGTC.

This clonotype appeared a few times. The chain couples TRBV12-5 to TRBJ1-1; TRBD1 is a possible D gene (6 bases). Per the germline V gene, CDR1 is LGHNT and CDR2 is FRNRAP. The CDR3 runs 16 residues. Deletions cut 6 bases from V and 5 bases from J, with 22 bases between. The CDR3 is CASGCNYREPVTEAFF. In nucleotides, the CDR3 is TGTGCTAGTGGATGTAATTACAGGGAGCCCGTAACTGAAGCTTTCTTT.

This clonotype was counted only a few times. V gene TRBV7-8 combines with J gene TRBJ2-1; the D gene could be TRBD1 or TRBD2 (7 bases each). The CDR3 extends over 19 amino acids. Trimming cost V 5 bases and J 4 bases, with 27 bases left between them. In germline, CDR1 is SGHVS, CDR2 FQNEAQ. In DNA form, the CDR3 reads TGTGCCAGCAGCCTCACCGTGGGCGGAGCGGGACAGAGATACAATGAGCAGTTCTTC. Amino acid sequence: CASSLTVGGAGQRYNEQFF.

This clonotype was detected many times. CDR3 protein: CATLRLAANTGELFF. The CDR3 DNA sequence: TGTGCCACCCTACGACTAGCGGCCAACACCGGGGAGCTGTTTTTT. The chain joins TRBV28 to TRBJ2-2; 9 bases map to TRBD2. Germline V gives CDR1 MDHEN, CDR2 SYDVKM. This CDR3 spans 15 amino acids. Losses at the gene ends were 10 bases for V and 2 bases for J; bases not matched to a gene: 8. The full variable domain, with the rest looked up from reference TRBV28 and TRBJ2-2, is DVKVTQSSRYLVKRTGEKVFLECVQDMDHENMFWYRQDPGLGLRLIYFSYDVKMKEKGDIPEGYSVSREKKERFSLILESASTNQTSMYLCATLRLAANTGELFFGEGSRLTVL.

The chain employs TRBV11-2 and TRBJ2-3, with D possibly TRBD1 on 5 matching bases. Deletions cut 5 bases from V and 0 bases from J, with 12 bases between. Germline CDR1 is SGHAT and CDR2 is FQNNGV. The CDR3 contains 15 residues. CDR3 region: CASSETVASTDTQYF. In DNA, the CDR3 is TGTGCCAGCAGCGAGACAGTAGCTAGCACAGATACGCAGTATTTT.

In its sample, this clonotype was seen many times. The rearrangement joins TRBV20-1 to TRBJ2-5, with 13 bases that match TRBD2. The length of the CDR3 is 15 residues. Losses at the gene ends were 3 bases for V and 4 bases for J; bases not matched to a gene: 5. Germline CDR1 is DFQATT and CDR2 is SNEGSKA (reference sequence). In DNA form, the CDR3 reads TGCAGTGCTAGCACTAGCGGGGGGGCTCTAGAGACCCAGTACTTC. This gives the protein CSASTSGGALETQYF.

This clonotype was observed a handful of times. This chain uses TRBV28 with TRBJ2-2; TRBD1 aligns across 7 bases. Germline loops: CDR1 MDHEN, CDR2 SYDVKM. Trimming removed 4 bases from V and 1 base from J; junction bases left unmatched: 12. This CDR3 spans 18 amino acids. The CDR3 region has the DNA TGTGCCAGCAGTTCCCTTCCGACAGGGATGCTGAACACCGGGGAGCTGTTTTTT. Protein sequence: CASSSLPTGMLNTGELFF.

The chain is built from TRBV20-1 and TRBJ2-3; 9 bases are shared with TRBD2. The CDR3 is 16 residues long. V lost 0 bases, J lost 5 bases, and 9 bases stayed unmatched. The germline CDR1 and CDR2 sequences are DFQATT and SNEGSKA (reference sequence). CDR3 DNA: TGCAGTGCTAGAGATGTTTGGAGCGGGGGGATAGATACGCAGTATTTT. It codes for CSARDVWSGGIDTQYF.

This clonotype was observed many times. V and J are TRBV5-6 and TRBJ1-5; no firm D call. Deletions cut 4 bases from V and 0 bases from J, with 5 bases between. The CDR3 loop spans 13 amino acids. Germline V gene lookup returns CDR1 SGHDT and CDR2 YYEEEE. In DNA form, the CDR3 reads TGTGCCAGCAGCCGATATAGCAATCAGCCCCAGCATTTT. Its protein is CASSRYSNQPQHF. Together with reference TRBV5-6 and TRBJ1-5, the CDR3 gives the full variable domain: DAGVTQSPTHLIKTRGQQVTLRCSPKSGHDTVSWYQQALGQGPQFIFQYYEEEERQRGNFPDRFSGHQFPNYSSELNVNALLLGDSALYLCASSRYSNQPQHFGDGTRLSIL.

The sample holds a few counts of this clonotype. J is TRBJ2-5 and V is TRBV4-1; D call uncertain. CDR1 MGHRA and CDR2 YSYEKL come from the germline V gene. The CDR3 totals 15 residues. Trimming left V 6 bases short and J 0 bases short, with 14 bases between. CDR3 residues: CASSIDTRYQETQYF. The CDR3 DNA is TGCGCCAGCAGTATTGACACCAGGTACCAAGAGACCCAGTACTTC.

The V call is TRBV12-3 or TRBV12-4, the J call TRBJ2-1; 8 positions match TRBD2. The CDR3 runs 17 residues. The V gene end was trimmed by 2 bases and the J gene end by 7 bases; junction bases not matched to a gene: 13. The CDR3 region is CASSLIGGGGQGNEQFF. The CDR3 nucleotides read TGTGCCAGCAGTTTAATTGGGGGCGGGGGGCAAGGGAATGAGCAGTTCTTC.

The chain combines TRBV28 with TRBJ1-2; D unresolved. With 5 bases removed from V and 4 bases from J, the gap between germline ends came to 17 bases. This CDR3 region has 15 residues. Germline CDR1 reads MDHEN; CDR2 reads SYDVKM. The CDR3: CASSRVVGSSYGYTF. The DNA of the CDR3 is TGTGCCAGCAGTCGGGTAGTTGGTAGTTCCTATGGCTACACCTTC.

V gene TRBV19 combines with J gene TRBJ1-1; 7 bases map to TRBD1. The CDR3 consists of 14 residues. V dropped 3 bases and J dropped 5; count of bases not matched to a gene: 6. The V gene's germline CDR1 is LNHDA and CDR2 SQIVND (reference sequence). The CDR3 is CASSIAGGGTEAFF. CDR3 DNA sequence: TGTGCCAGTAGTATTGCAGGGGGGGGGACTGAAGCTTTCTTT.

This clonotype was recorded many times. This chain joins TRBV5-1 and TRBJ2-6; the D gene is possibly TRBD1 (6 bases). Trimming cost V 4 bases and J 2 bases, with 13 bases left between them. The length of the CDR3 is 16 residues. Germline V gene lookup returns CDR1 SGHRS and CDR2 YFSETQ. CDR3 nucleotide sequence: TGCGCCAGCAGCATGGACAGCTCTCCTGGGGCCAACGTCCTGACTTTC. Protein sequence: CASSMDSSPGANVLTF.

V is TRBV5-1 and J is TRBJ1-2; no firm D call. This CDR3 has 15 amino acids. From germline, CDR1 is SGHRS and CDR2 YFSETQ. With 0 bases removed from V and 2 bases from J, the gap between germline ends came to 11 bases. This CDR3 is CASSLVGQNNYGYTF. The CDR3 nucleotides read TGCGCCAGCAGCTTGGTAGGCCAAAACAACTATGGCTACACCTTC.

The rearrangement joins TRBV25-1 to TRBJ1-3; no reliable D call. The CDR3 has 14 amino acids. Deletions cut 2 bases from V and 2 bases from J, with 7 bases between. The germline V gene has CDR1 MGHDK and CDR2 SYGVNS. In DNA form, the CDR3 reads TGTGCCAGCAGTGAACGGGCAGCTGGAAACACCATATATTTT. Its translation is CASSERAAGNTIYF.

J is TRBJ1-2 and V is TRBV20-1, with D unresolved. Deletions cut 6 bases from V and 5 bases from J, with 7 bases between. Germline loops: CDR1 DFQATT, CDR2 SNEGSKA (reference sequence). CDR3 length: 10 residues. CDR3 protein: CSAPRYGYTF. DNA of the CDR3: TGCAGTGCCCCTCGGTATGGCTACACCTTC.

This clonotype was recorded at least ten times. The chain is built from TRBV6-5 and TRBJ1-5; D unresolved. This CDR3 is built from 15 residues. Germline assignment: CDR1 MNHEY and CDR2 SVGAGI. Trimming removed 0 bases from V and 1 base from J, with 7 bases in between. CDR3 region: CASSYSSSSNQPQHF. The CDR3 DNA follows: TGTGCCAGCAGTTACTCGTCCAGCAGCAATCAGCCCCAGCATTTT.

In this sample, this clonotype turned up many times. This sequence joins TRBV3-1 and TRBJ2-5; TRBD1 matches 7 bases. The germline CDR1 and CDR2 sequences are LGHDT and YNNKEL (reference sequence). J was trimmed by 4 bases and V by 4 bases; bases with no gene match: 6. The CDR3 covers 14 residues. In nucleotides, the CDR3 is TGTGCCAGCAGCCTCAGACAGGGAATAGAGACCCAGTACTTC. Encoded protein: CASSLRQGIETQYF.

This clonotype was picked up many times. The chain joins TRBV27 to TRBJ1-2, with D tentatively TRBD1 (6 bases). Germline V gene data show CDR1 as MNHEY and CDR2 as SMNVEV (reference sequence). The CDR3 has 13 residues. Trimming took off 6 bases at V and 2 bases at J, with 10 bases between the two ends. The DNA of the CDR3 is TGTGCCAGCAGCCTCAGGGGAAACTATGGCTACACCTTC. Its translation is CASSLRGNYGYTF.

This chain links TRBV20-1 with TRBJ2-1; TRBD2 matches at 11 bases. Germline V gene data show CDR1 as DFQATT and CDR2 as SNEGSKA (reference sequence). V lost 1 base, J lost 10 bases, and 9 bases stayed unmatched. The CDR3 has 15 amino acids. CDR3 amino acids: CSARAPWGLAEEQFF. The CDR3 DNA sequence: TGCAGTGCTAGAGCCCCCTGGGGACTAGCGGAGGAGCAGTTCTTC.

This clonotype was recorded many times. This rearrangement joins TRBV24-1 to TRBJ1-5; D might be TRBD1 (6 bases). This CDR3 contains 14 residues. Germline V lookup: CDR1 KGHDR, CDR2 SFDVKD. Trimming left V 5 bases short and J 5 bases short, with 12 bases between. CDR3 protein: CATSGQGTYQPQHF. CDR3 nucleotide sequence: TGTGCCACCAGTGGGCAGGGGACCTATCAGCCCCAGCATTTT.

This clonotype showed up just a few times. J is TRBJ1-1 and V is TRBV12-3 or TRBV12-4; 7 nucleotides align to TRBD1. Trimming at V came to 3 bases and at J to 4 bases, leaving 5 bases not matched to a gene. The CDR3 runs to 14 residues. CDR3 DNA: TGTGCCAGCAGTTTGACAGGGTTGCTCACTGAAGCTTTCTTT. It specifies CASSLTGLLTEAFF.